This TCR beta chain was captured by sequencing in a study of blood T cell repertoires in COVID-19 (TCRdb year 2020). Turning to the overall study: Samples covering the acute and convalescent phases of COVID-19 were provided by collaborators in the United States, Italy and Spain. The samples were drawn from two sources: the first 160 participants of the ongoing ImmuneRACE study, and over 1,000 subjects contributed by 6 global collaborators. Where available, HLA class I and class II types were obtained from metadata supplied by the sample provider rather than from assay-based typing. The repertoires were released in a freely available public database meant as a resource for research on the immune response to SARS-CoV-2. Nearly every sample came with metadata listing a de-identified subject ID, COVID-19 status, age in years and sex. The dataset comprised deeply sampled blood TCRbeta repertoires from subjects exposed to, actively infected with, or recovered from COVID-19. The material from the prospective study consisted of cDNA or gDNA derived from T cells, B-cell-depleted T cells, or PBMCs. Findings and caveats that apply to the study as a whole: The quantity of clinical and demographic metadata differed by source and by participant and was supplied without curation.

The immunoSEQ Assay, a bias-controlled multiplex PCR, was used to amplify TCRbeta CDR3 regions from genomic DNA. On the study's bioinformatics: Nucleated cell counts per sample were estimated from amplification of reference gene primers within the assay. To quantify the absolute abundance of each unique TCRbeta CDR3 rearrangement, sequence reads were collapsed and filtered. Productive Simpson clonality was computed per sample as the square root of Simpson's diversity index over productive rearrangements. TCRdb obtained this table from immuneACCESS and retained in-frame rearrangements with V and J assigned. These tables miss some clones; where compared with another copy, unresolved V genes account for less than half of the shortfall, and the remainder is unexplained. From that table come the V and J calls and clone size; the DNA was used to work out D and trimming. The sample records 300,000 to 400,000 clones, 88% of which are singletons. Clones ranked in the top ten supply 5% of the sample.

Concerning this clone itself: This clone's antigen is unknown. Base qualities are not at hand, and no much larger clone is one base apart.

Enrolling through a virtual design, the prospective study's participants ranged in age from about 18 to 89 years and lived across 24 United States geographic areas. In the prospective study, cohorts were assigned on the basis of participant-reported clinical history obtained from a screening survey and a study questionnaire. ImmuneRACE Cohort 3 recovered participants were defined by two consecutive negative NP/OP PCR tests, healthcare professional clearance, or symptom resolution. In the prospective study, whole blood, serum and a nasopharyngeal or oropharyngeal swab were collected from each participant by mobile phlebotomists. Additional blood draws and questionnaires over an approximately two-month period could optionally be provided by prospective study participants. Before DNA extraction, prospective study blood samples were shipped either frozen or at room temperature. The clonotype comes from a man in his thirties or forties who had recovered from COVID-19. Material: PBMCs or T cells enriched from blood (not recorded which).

In nucleotide form, the sequence is TGTGCCAGCAGCTTGCGGGGCACTGAAGCTTTCTTT. It specifies CASSLRGTEAFF. This receptor chain uses TRBV13 and TRBJ1-1, with the D segment identity uncertain. Trimming at the junction amounts to 3 bases on V and 4 bases on J, and the germline ends lie 6 bases apart. CDR1 and CDR2 are read off the germline V gene (reference sequence) as PRHDT and FYEKMQ. Spanning cysteine to phenylalanine, the CDR3 consists of 12 amino acids. This entry keeps only the CDR3 DNA: 36 bases, framed from base 1.